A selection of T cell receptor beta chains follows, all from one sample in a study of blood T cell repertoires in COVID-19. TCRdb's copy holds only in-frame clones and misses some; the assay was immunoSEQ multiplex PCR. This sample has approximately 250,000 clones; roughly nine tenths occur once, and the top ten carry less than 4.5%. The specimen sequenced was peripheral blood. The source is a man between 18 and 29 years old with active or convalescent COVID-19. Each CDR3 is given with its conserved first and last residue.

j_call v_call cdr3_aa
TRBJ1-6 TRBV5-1 CASQINSGTVGSPLHF
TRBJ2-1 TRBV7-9 CASSTRGLGDRGRRGALGDEQFF
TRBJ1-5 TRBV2 CASSDARQGNQPQHF
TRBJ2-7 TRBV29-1 CSGHGDSSYEQYF
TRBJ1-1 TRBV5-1 CASSADWNTEAFF
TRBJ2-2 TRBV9 CASSVHNTGELFF
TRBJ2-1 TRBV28 CASSLGQNNEQFF
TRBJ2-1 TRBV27 CASTPFGRGYNEQFF
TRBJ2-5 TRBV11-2 CASSLAGWNQETQYF
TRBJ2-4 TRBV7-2 CASSFFPGVQNIQYF
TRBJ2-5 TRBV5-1 CASSDGGLAGTQGTQYF
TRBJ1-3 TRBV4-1 CASSQGSARQTGNTIYF
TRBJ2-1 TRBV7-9 CASSLGDRDYNEQFF
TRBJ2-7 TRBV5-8 CASSPRDLSYEQYF
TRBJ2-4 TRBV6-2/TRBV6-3 CASSYAQRNIQYF
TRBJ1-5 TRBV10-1 CASSGKTGGISNQPQHF